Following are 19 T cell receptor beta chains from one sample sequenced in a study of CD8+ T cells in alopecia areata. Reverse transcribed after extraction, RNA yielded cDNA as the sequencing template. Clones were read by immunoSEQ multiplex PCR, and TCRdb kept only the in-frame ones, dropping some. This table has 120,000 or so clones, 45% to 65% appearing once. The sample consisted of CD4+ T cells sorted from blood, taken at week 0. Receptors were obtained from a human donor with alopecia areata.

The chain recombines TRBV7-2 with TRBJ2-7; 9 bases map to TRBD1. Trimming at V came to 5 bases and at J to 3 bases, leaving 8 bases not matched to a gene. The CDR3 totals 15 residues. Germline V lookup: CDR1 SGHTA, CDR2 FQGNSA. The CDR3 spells CASSPGTGFNYEQYF. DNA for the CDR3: TGTGCCAGCAGCCCCGGGACAGGGTTCAACTACGAGCAGTACTTC.

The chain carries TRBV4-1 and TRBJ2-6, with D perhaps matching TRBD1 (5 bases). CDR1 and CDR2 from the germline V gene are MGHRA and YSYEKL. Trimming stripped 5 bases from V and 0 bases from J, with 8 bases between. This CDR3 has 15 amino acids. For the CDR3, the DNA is TGCGCCAGCAGCTCACAGGTCTCTGGGGCCAACGTCCTGACTTTC. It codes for CASSSQVSGANVLTF.

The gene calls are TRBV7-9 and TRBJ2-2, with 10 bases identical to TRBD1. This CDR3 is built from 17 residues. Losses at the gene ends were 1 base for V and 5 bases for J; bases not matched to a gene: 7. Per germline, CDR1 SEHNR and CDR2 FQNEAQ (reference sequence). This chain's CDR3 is CASSLVLRDRGTGELFF. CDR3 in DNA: TGTGCCAGCAGCTTAGTTCTCCGGGACAGGGGTACCGGGGAGCTGTTTTTT. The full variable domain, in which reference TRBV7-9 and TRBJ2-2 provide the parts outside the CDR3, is DTGVSQNPRHKITKRGQNVTFRCDPISEHNRLYWYRQTLGQGPEFLTYFQNEAQLEKSRLLSDRFSAERPKGSFSTLEIQRTEQGDSAMYLCASSLVLRDRGTGELFFGEGSRLTVL.

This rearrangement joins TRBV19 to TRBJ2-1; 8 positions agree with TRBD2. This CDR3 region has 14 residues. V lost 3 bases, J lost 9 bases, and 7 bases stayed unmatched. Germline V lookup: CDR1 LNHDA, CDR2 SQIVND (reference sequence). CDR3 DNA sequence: TGTGCCAGTAGTATTGGGACTAGTAGACTTGAGCAGTTCTTC. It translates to CASSIGTSRLEQFF. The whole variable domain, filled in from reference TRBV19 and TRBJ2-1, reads DGGITQSPKYLFRKEGQNVTLSCEQNLNHDAMYWYRQDPGQGLRLIYYSQIVNDFQKGDIAEGYSVSREKKESFPLTVTSAQKNPTAFYLCASSIGTSRLEQFFGPGTRLTVL.

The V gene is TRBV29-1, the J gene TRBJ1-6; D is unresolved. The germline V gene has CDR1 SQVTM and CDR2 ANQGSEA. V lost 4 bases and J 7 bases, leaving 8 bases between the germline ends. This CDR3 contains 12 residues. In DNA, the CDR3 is TGCAGCGTTGGCGGGGAGAATTCACCCCTCCACTTT. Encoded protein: CSVGGENSPLHF.

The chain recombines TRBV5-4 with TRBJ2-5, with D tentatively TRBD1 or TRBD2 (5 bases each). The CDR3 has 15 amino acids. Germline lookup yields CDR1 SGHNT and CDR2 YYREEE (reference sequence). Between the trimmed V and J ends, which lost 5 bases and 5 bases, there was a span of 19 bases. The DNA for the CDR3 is TGTGCCAGCAGAGGCCCCATTTCGGGGCGGGAGACCCAGTACTTC. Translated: CASRGPISGRETQYF. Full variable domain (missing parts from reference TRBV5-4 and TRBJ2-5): ETGVTQSPTHLIKTRGQQVTLRCSSQSGHNTVSWYQQALGQGPQFIFQYYREEENGRGNFPPRFSGLQFPNYSSELNVNALELDDSALYLCASRGPISGRETQYFGPGTRLLVL.

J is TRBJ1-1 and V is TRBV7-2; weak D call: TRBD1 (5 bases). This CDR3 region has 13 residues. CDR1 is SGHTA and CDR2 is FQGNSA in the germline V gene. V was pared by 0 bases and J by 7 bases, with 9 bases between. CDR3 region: CASSLARAREAFF. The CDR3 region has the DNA TGTGCCAGCAGCTTAGCCAGGGCGCGTGAAGCTTTCTTT.

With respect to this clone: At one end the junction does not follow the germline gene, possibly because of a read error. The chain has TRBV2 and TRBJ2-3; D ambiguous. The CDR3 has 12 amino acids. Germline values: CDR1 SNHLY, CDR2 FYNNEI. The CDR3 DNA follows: TGTGCCAGCACTTACCTCACAGATACGCAATATTTT. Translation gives CASTYLTDTQYF.

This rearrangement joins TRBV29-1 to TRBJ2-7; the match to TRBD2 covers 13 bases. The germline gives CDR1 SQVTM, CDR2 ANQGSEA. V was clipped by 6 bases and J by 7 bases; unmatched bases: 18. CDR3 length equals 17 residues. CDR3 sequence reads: CSVLTGGRLAGGGEQYF. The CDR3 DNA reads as TGCAGCGTACTGACAGGGGGGAGACTAGCGGGAGGTGGGGAGCAGTACTTC.

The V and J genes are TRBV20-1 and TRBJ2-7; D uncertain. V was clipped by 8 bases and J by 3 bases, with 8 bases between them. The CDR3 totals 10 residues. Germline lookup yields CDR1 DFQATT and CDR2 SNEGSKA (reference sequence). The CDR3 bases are TGCAGTCTTGGGGACTACGAGCAGTACTTC. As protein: CSLGDYEQYF.

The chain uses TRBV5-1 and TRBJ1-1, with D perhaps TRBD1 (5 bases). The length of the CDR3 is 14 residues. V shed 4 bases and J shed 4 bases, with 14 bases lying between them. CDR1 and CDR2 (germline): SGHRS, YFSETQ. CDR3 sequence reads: CASSRRGESTEAFF. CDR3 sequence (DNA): TGCGCCAGCAGCCGGAGGGGTGAGAGCACTGAAGCTTTCTTT.

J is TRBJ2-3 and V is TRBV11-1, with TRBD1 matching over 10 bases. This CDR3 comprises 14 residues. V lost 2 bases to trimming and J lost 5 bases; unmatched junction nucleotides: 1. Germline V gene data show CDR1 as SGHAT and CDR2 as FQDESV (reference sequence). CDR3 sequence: CASSLRDRGDTQYF. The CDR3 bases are TGTGCCAGCAGCTTACGGGACAGGGGAGATACGCAGTATTTT.

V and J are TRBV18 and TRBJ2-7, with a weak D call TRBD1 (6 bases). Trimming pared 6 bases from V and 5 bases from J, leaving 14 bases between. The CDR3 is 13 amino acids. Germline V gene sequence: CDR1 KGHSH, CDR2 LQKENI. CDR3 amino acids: CASSRETGNEQYF. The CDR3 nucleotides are TGTGCCAGCTCCCGAGAGACAGGCAACGAGCAGTACTTC. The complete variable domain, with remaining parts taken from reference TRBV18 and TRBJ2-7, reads NAGVMQNPRHLVRRRGQEARLRCSPMKGHSHVYWYRQLPEEGLKFMVYLQKENIIDESGMPKERFSAEFPKEGPSILRIQQVVRGDSAAYFCASSRETGNEQYFGPGTRLTVT.

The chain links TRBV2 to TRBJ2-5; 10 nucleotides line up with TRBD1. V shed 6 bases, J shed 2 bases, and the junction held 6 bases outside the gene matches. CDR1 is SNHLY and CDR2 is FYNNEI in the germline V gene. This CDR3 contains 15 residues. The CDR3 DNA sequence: TGTGCCAGCAGCTACGGACAGGGGGAACAAGAGACCCAGTACTTC. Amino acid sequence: CASSYGQGEQETQYF.

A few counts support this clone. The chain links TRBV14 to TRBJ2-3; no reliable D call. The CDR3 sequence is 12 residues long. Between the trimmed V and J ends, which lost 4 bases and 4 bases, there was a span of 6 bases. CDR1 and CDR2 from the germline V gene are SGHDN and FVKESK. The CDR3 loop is CASSPFSDTQYF. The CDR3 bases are TGTGCCAGCAGCCCCTTCTCAGATACGCAGTATTTT.

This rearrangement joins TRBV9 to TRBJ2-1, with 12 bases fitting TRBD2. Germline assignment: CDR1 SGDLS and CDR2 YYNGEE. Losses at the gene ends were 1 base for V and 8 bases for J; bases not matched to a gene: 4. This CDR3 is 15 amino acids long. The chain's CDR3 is CASSVTSGRSYEQFF. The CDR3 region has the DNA TGTGCCAGCAGCGTAACTAGCGGGAGGTCCTATGAGCAGTTCTTC.

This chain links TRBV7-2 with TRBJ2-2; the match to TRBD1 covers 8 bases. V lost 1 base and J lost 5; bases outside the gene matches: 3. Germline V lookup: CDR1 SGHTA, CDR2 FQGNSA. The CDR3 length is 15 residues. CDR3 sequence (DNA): TGTGCCAGCAGCTTAGTAACAGGGGGGACCGGGGAGCTGTTTTTT. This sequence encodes CASSLVTGGTGELFF.

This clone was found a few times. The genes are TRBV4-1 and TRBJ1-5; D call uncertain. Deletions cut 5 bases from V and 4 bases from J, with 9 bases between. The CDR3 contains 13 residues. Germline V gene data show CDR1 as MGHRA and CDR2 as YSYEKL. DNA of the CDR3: TGCGCCAGCAGCAGGGCCCCGAATCAGCCCCAGCATTTT. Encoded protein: CASSRAPNQPQHF.

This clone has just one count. The CDR3 sequence is CASSYSEGVENQPQHF. The CDR3 DNA follows: TGTGCCAGCAGTTACTCTGAAGGGGTGGAAAATCAGCCCCAGCATTTT. This sequence joins TRBV6-6 and TRBJ1-5, with D perhaps TRBD1 (5 bases). The V gene's germline CDR1 is MNHNY and CDR2 SVGAGI (reference sequence). V gave up 0 bases and J gave up 4 bases, with 13 bases separating them. CDR3 length: 16 amino acids.